In its sample, the clone carrying this T cell receptor (beta chain) was seen a few times. The antigen is not known. One entry per CDR3 protein, called by TCRdb with MiXCR from the RT-PCR reads. The sample has approximately 680,000 distinct CDR3 sequences, approximately 14% seen once. The sample originates from a study of response to subunit inactivated influenza vaccine. The germline V gene has CDR1 SGHVS and CDR2 FQNEAQ. V lost 5 bases to trimming and J lost 0 bases, with 20 bases between them. The CDR3 length is 17 residues. Study-wide results and limits: The authors proposed limited new T cell recruitment per seasonal influenza vaccination.

Sequenced material: PBMCs from blood, taken 11 to 12 days after vaccination. This TCR was sampled from a man in his fifties or sixties who received an inactivated influenza vaccine. The chain has TRBV7-8 and TRBJ2-7, with TRBD2 as a possible D gene (6 bases). CDR3 loop: CASSPGVSGTYSYEQYF. The DNA of the CDR3 is TGTGCCAGCAGCCCGGGGGTCTCCGGGACTTACTCCTACGAGCAGTACTTC.